This T cell receptor beta chain was found in a study of cytomegalovirus exposure and HLA in healthy donors. CDR1 is LNHNV and CDR2 is YYDKDF in the germline V gene (reference sequence). This CDR3 comprises 17 residues. V shed 0 bases and J shed 4 bases, with 16 bases lying between them. PCR used 60 Vbeta primers and 13 Jbeta primers. The repertoire was sequenced with immunoSEQ multiplex PCR; TCRdb's copy has only in-frame clones and lacks some. Among over 90,000 clones listed, about 70% were seen once. Study-level results: Productive status was seen about 90% or about 30% of the time for most TCR beta V segments in an earlier analysis. The records held CMV serostatus as the only immune exposure information.

This clone was seen a few times. Its antigen is as yet unknown. The sequencing input was PBMCs. This chain links TRBV15 with TRBJ1-5; D perhaps matches TRBD1 (6 bases). The receptor's source is a woman between 65 and 79 years old in good health and CMV-seropositive. The CDR3 DNA reads TGTGCCACCAGCAGAGATGGGGCAGGGGTCGGGAATCAGCCCCAGCATTTT. Translated, it gives CATSRDGAGVGNQPQHF.